This entry features one T cell receptor beta chain sequence. The antigen is not known. Use of 60 Vbeta and 13 Jbeta primers characterized the PCR. Clones were sequenced by immunoSEQ multiplex PCR, and TCRdb holds only the in-frame ones, with some missing. Found here are about 160,000 clones, around 80% of them singletons; the top ten hold under 8%. The sample originates from a study of cytomegalovirus exposure and HLA in healthy donors. General study results and limits: Sequencing depth roughly uniform across donors was assumed in presence/absence analyses. Sequencing likely produced, as an artifact, a cluster of highly shared sequence variants.

Sequences were obtained from PBMCs. This TCR was sampled from a man aged 50 or older in good health and CMV-seropositive.

CDR3 nucleotide sequence: TGTGCCACCAGCAGAGGGCGGGTAATGAACACTGAAGCTTTCTTT. It yields the protein CATSRGRVMNTEAFF. The chain combines TRBV15 with TRBJ1-1; D gene uncertain. Trimming stripped 1 base from V and 0 bases from J, with 9 bases between. The CDR3 is 15 amino acids. CDR1 is LNHNV, CDR2 YYDKDF, per germline (reference sequence).